These T cell receptor beta chains were read from a single sample in a study of STAT5B mutations in CD4+ large granular lymphocyte leukemia. Profiling relied on immunoSEQ multiplex PCR, and the TCRdb table lists in-frame clones only, not all of them. The sample shows around 30,000 clones, just under 75% of them seen only once. The material sequenced was CD4+ T cells from blood buffy coats. The source of these receptors is a human donor in good health. CDR3s include the opening cysteine and the closing phenylalanine or tryptophan. The D gene is left open where the match is weak. Rows give clone size only sometimes, using once, few, many, or a class for an expanded clone.

D gene	V gene	clone size	J gene	CDR3 DNA	CDR3 protein
TRBD1	TRBV29-1	NA	TRBJ2-6	TGCAGCGTCGGGACAGGCGGCTCTGGGGCCAACGTCCTGACTTTC	CSVGTGGSGANVLTF
NA	TRBV18	few	TRBJ1-4	TGTGCCAGCTCATCCCGCGGCCACGATGAAAAACTGTTTTTT	CASSSRGHDEKLFF
TRBD2	TRBV18	few	TRBJ2-2	TGTGCCAGCTCACTGCGGGAGCCCGACACCGGGGAGCTGTTTTTT	CASSLREPDTGELFF
NA	TRBV6-1	NA	TRBJ2-7	TGTGCCAGCAGCGAAGCAGGAGTGGGGCTTTACGAGCAGTACTTC	CASSEAGVGLYEQYF
NA	TRBV19	once	TRBJ2-5	TGTGCCAGTAGTATAGAGGGACAAGAGACCCAGTACTTC	CASSIEGQETQYF
TRBD1	TRBV9	NA	TRBJ2-2	TGTGCCAGCAGCAACAGGGGTTCAGGTCCCGGGGAGCTGTTTTTT	CASSNRGSGPGELFF
TRBD2	TRBV5-4	NA	TRBJ2-1	TGTGCCAGCAGCACCGCTAGCGGACCTTACAATGAGCAGTTCTTC	CASSTASGPYNEQFF
NA	TRBV27	NA	TRBJ1-1	TGTGCCAGACCCTCCGAGAACACTGAAGCTTTCTTT	CARPSENTEAFF
NA	TRBV11-2	NA	TRBJ2-2	TGTGCCAGCAGCTTAAACCGGGGGAGGCTCCGCACCGGGGAGCTGTTTTTT	CASSLNRGRLRTGELFF
NA	TRBV11-2	NA	TRBJ1-1	TGTGCCAGCAGCAGACGACAGCTAGGTGACACTGAAGCTTTCTTT	CASSRRQLGDTEAFF
NA	TRBV5-1	NA	TRBJ1-4	TGCGCCAGCAGCTTGGGCAGCGTGGATGAAAAACTGTTTTTT	CASSLGSVDEKLFF
NA	TRBV29-1	NA	TRBJ2-3	TGCAGCGTTGAATTAGTTCCCACAGATACGCAGTATTTT	CSVELVPTDTQYF
TRBD1	TRBV9	NA	TRBJ2-3	TGTGCCAGCAGCGTAGGTAACGGACAGGGGTTAGATACGCAGTATTTT	CASSVGNGQGLDTQYF
NA	TRBV5-8	NA	TRBJ1-5	TGTGCCAGCAGCGATGGAGTGCAGCCCCAGCATTTT	CASSDGVQPQHF
NA	TRBV7-3	few	TRBJ2-6	TGTGCCAGCAGCCCTCTTAGCTCTGGGGCCAACGTCCTGACTTTC	CASSPLSSGANVLTF
TRBD1	TRBV28	NA	TRBJ1-4	TGTGCCAGCAGTTTCTCTTCCGGGACAGCTCAGGAAAAACTGTTTTTT	CASSFSSGTAQEKLFF
NA	TRBV7-8	few	TRBJ1-1	TGTGCCAGCAGCTTAGCAGGGAACACTGAAGCTTTCTTT	CASSLAGNTEAFF
TRBD2	TRBV7-2	few	TRBJ2-7	TGTGCCAGCAGCTTAGCAGGTAGCGGGGGCTCGTACTTC	CASSLAGSGGSYF
NA	TRBV7-3	few	TRBJ1-1	TGTGCCAGCAGCTTAAAGTGGGGAACTGAAGCTTTCTTT	CASSLKWGTEAFF
NA	TRBV7-9	NA	TRBJ1-1	TGTGCCAGCAGCCCATCCGGCCGCGGAGCTTTCTTT	CASSPSGRGAFF
NA	TRBV6-1	NA	TRBJ2-5	TGTGCCAGCAGTGAAGGTCTGCAGGGACAAGAGACCCAGTACTTC	CASSEGLQGQETQYF
TRBD2	TRBV7-2	few	TRBJ2-1	TGTGCCAGCAGCTCGCAGCGGGAGAATGAGCAGTTCTTC	CASSSQRENEQFF
NA	TRBV5-1	NA	TRBJ1-4	TGCGCCAGCAGCTTTCGTCCAGGGAATGAAAAACTGTTTTTT	CASSFRPGNEKLFF
NA	TRBV11-3	NA	TRBJ1-6	TGTGCCAGCAGCTTAGACTACCTGAATTCACCCCTCCACTTT	CASSLDYLNSPLHF
TRBD1	TRBV15	NA	TRBJ1-1	TGTGCCACAAGACAGGGGTTGAACACTGAAGCTTTCTTT	CATRQGLNTEAFF
TRBD2	TRBV5-4	NA	TRBJ2-7	TGTGCCAGCAGCTTGTCCCCAACTAGCGGTAGCTCCTACGAGCAGTACTTC	CASSLSPTSGSSYEQYF
NA	TRBV5-1	NA	TRBJ1-3	TGCGCCAGCAGCTTGGACGGACAGTTTGGAAACACCATATATTTT	CASSLDGQFGNTIYF
TRBD2	TRBV6-6	few	TRBJ2-7	TGTGCCAGCTCCCGGGAGGGAGGCGCCTACGAGCAGTACTTC	CASSREGGAYEQYF
NA	TRBV5-1	NA	TRBJ1-1	TGCGCCAGCAGCCCGATGGGCAGCCCGAACACTGAAGCTTTCTTT	CASSPMGSPNTEAFF
TRBD1	TRBV29-1	NA	TRBJ2-5	TGCAGCGCCGACAGGGGCCAAGAGACCCAGTACTTC	CSADRGQETQYF
NA	TRBV11-3	NA	TRBJ1-4	TGTGCCAGCAGCTTAGGGACCCAGGGATTTAATGAAAAACTGTTTTTT	CASSLGTQGFNEKLFF
NA	TRBV11-3	NA	TRBJ2-7	TGTGCCAGCAGCTTAGAAAAGGGGGGGGGCTCCTACGAGCAGTACTTC	CASSLEKGGGSYEQYF
NA	TRBV11-2	NA	TRBJ2-4	TGTGCCAGCAGCTCCCGTGCCAAAAACATTCAGTACTTC	CASSSRAKNIQYF
NA	TRBV11-3	few	TRBJ2-1	TGTGCCAGCAGCACCGGGGCCTACGGCGCAGAGCAGTTCTTC	CASSTGAYGAEQFF
TRBD1	TRBV6-1	NA	TRBJ2-2	TGTGCCAGCAGTGACCGCAGGGGGCTGGGCACCGGGGAGCTGTTTTTT	CASSDRRGLGTGELFF
NA	TRBV19	NA	TRBJ1-2	TGTGCCAGTAGTCCTCAGGGAAAGACGAACTATGGCTACACCTTC	CASSPQGKTNYGYTF
NA	TRBV15	NA	TRBJ2-1	TGTGCCACCAGCAGAGTTCACTCGCCAGGGGAATCCTACAATGAGCAGTTCTTC	CATSRVHSPGESYNEQFF
NA	TRBV5-1	NA	TRBJ2-5	TGCGCCAGCAGCTTAAATCGCGGAGGGAGGTCGGATGAGACCCAGTACTTC	CASSLNRGGRSDETQYF
TRBD2	TRBV5-1	NA	TRBJ2-2	TGCGCCAGCAGCTTGTCACCGGGACTAGCGAACACCGGGGAGCTGTTTTTT	CASSLSPGLANTGELFF
NA	TRBV6-4	NA	TRBJ2-6	TGTGCCAGCAGTGAAGGCGCTAGCTCTGGGGCCAACGTCCTGACTTTC	CASSEGASSGANVLTF
NA	TRBV6-4	NA	TRBJ2-5	TGTGCCAGCAGTGAAGAACGAGGGGAGACCCAGTACTTC	CASSEERGETQYF
TRBD1	TRBV4-3	NA	TRBJ1-5	TGCGCCAGCAGCCAGGGGACAGGGATTGGGCCCCAGCATTTT	CASSQGTGIGPQHF
TRBD1	TRBV6-5	NA	TRBJ1-1	TGTGCCAGCAGTTGGACAGGGGTTAAGAGCACTGAAGCTTTCTTT	CASSWTGVKSTEAFF
TRBD2	TRBV19	NA	TRBJ2-1	TGTGCCAGTAATCAAGCGGGGGGGTACTACAATGAGCAGTTCTTC	CASNQAGGYYNEQFF
NA	TRBV9	NA	TRBJ2-3	TGTGCCAGCGGGTCCGGGGATACGCAGTATTTT	CASGSGDTQYF